This passage covers 18 T cell receptor beta chains from one sample sequenced in a study of Tregs in tolerant kidney transplant recipients. Sequencing used immunoSEQ multiplex PCR; TCRdb keeps in-frame clones, though not all of them. This specimen shows 48,000 or so clones; the ten leading clones hold roughly 0.8%. Sequenced here: CD4+ T cells from blood, sampled before the transplant. These receptors came from a human donor who received a combined kidney and bone marrow transplant.

Concerning this clone itself: Sequencing ends 3 residues short of the CDR3 end; the germline J gene provides the rest. V usage is TRBV2 and J usage is TRBJ1-5; 8 positions agree with TRBD1. The germline gives CDR1 SNHLY, CDR2 FYNNEI. V shed 7 bases, J shed 6 bases, and the junction held 8 bases outside the gene matches. The CDR3 sequence is 14 residues long. CDR3 bases read: TGTGCCAGCAACTTACAGGGGGATTTTCAGCCC. As protein: CASNLQGDFQP. Given in full, the CDR3 is CASNLQGDFQPQHF.

On this clone itself: The CDR3 end is not reached by the read, which stops 3 residues before it; the germline J gene fills it in. The rearrangement links TRBV7-2 to TRBJ2-7, with D hard to call. The CDR3 runs to 11 residues. V was clipped by 4 bases and J by 2 bases, with 3 bases between them. Germline lookup yields CDR1 SGHTA and CDR2 FQGNSA. The sequenced part of the CDR3 DNA is TGTGCCAGCAGCTCTGCCTACGAG. Translating it yields CASSSAYE. The full CDR3 protein is CASSSAYEQYF.

Remarks on this clone: The CDR3 end lies 3 residues beyond the end of the read and is filled in from the germline J gene. This chain links TRBV19 with TRBJ1-5, with D tentatively TRBD1 (6 bases). The V and J ends lost 1 base and 9 bases respectively, with 13 bases between them. Per the germline V gene, CDR1 is LNHDA and CDR2 is SQIVND (reference sequence). The CDR3 extends over 14 amino acids. CDR3 loop: CASSIAGVGWPQHF. The CDR3 bases that were read are TGTGCCAGTAGTATAGCAGGGGTTGGGTGGCCC.

On this clone itself: With the read ending 3 residues before the CDR3 end, the germline J gene is used to fill in that end. The J gene is TRBJ2-1, the V gene TRBV5-1; maybe TRBD2 (6 bases). The CDR3 has 15 residues. Germline loops: CDR1 SGHRS, CDR2 YFSETQ. Trimming took 3 bases from V and 3 from J, leaving 13 bases between them. CDR3 protein: CASSSGVSGYNEQFF. CDR3 DNA (partial): TGCGCCAGCAGCTCTGGAGTTAGCGGCTACAATGAG.

Concerning this clone itself: Coverage ceases 3 residues before the CDR3 finishes, and the germline J gene fills in the end. This chain connects TRBV2 to TRBJ2-3; a weak D match, TRBD2 (6 bases). The CDR3 covers 14 residues. Germline loops: CDR1 SNHLY, CDR2 FYNNEI. The V end was cut by 6 bases, the J end by 2 bases, with 12 bases between. The sequenced part of the CDR3 DNA is TGTGCCAGCAGGACACTAGCTAACACAGATACG. It translates to CASRTLANTDT. The whole CDR3 region reads CASRTLANTDTQYF.

To note about this clone: The CDR3 extends 3 residues past the end of the read, so its final part is completed from the germline J gene. The chain links TRBV7-2 to TRBJ1-2; the match to TRBD1 covers 7 bases. Germline V gene data show CDR1 as SGHTA and CDR2 as FQGNSA. CDR3 size: 13 residues. V shed 4 bases, J shed 4 bases, and the junction held 3 bases outside the gene matches. CDR3 amino acids: CASSSPGGYGYTF. CDR3 bases read: TGTGCCAGCAGCTCACCAGGGGGCTATGGC.

A remark on this clone: Read coverage stops 3 residues before the CDR3 terminus; the germline J gene supplies the remainder. The chain recombines TRBV6-2 or TRBV6-3 with TRBJ2-7, with TRBD2 as a possible D gene (6 bases). Trimming took 10 bases from V and 2 from J, leaving 12 bases between them. CDR3 length equals 12 residues. Germline V gene lookup returns CDR1 MNHEY and CDR2 SVGEGT. The CDR3 spells CATGTQTYEQYF. The sequenced part of the CDR3 DNA is TGTGCCACCGGGACTCAAACCTACGAG.

Of note for this clone: The read ends 3 residues shy of where the CDR3 ends; the end is completed using the germline J gene. This chain links TRBV7-3 with TRBJ2-4; maybe TRBD1 (6 bases). This CDR3 is 14 amino acids long. CDR1 and CDR2 from the germline V gene are SGHTA and FQGTGA. Trimming cost V 5 bases and J 7 bases, with 15 bases left between them. Here the CDR3 reads CASSPTGNENIQYF. The CDR3 DNA, read in part, is TGTGCCAGCAGCCCCACAGGGAATGAGAACATT.

Details on this clone: The read stops 3 residues short of the end of the CDR3; the missing end is completed from the germline J gene. The chain links TRBV18 to TRBJ2-3; 12 positions agree with TRBD2. The CDR3 contains 17 residues. V dropped 1 base and J dropped 0; count of bases not matched to a gene: 2. CDR1 KGHSH and CDR2 LQKENI come from the germline V gene. CDR3 DNA (partial): TGTGCCAGCTCACCACGGGGGACTAGCGGGAGCACAGATACG. It specifies CASSPRGTSGSTDT. The whole CDR3 is CASSPRGTSGSTDTQYF.

Notes on this clone: The CDR3 goes on 3 residues after the read ends, and that part is filled in from the germline J gene. V is TRBV29-1 and J is TRBJ2-7; a possible D gene is TRBD2 (7 bases). Germline values: CDR1 SQVTM, CDR2 ANQGSEA. Trimming stripped 7 bases from V and 4 bases from J, with 23 bases between. There are 15 residues in the CDR3. The sequenced CDR3 bases are TGCAGCGCCCGAAATAGGGGGGGCCTCGGGTACGAG. Protein: CSARNRGGLGYE. The CDR3, in full, reads CSARNRGGLGYEQYF.

In the case of this clone: The read comes to an end 3 residues before the CDR3 does, leaving the germline J gene to fill in the end. The gene calls are TRBV19 and TRBJ2-1; 11 positions match TRBD2. V dropped 6 bases and J dropped 9; count of bases not matched to a gene: 7. Germline assignment: CDR1 LNHDA and CDR2 SQIVND (reference sequence). The CDR3 runs 14 residues. CDR3 bases read: TGTGCCAGTAGCCCTAGCGGGAGGCTTGGTGAG. Residues: CASSPSGRLGE. The full-length CDR3 reads as CASSPSGRLGEQFF. Full variable domain (missing parts from reference TRBV19 and TRBJ2-1): DGGITQSPKYLFRKEGQNVTLSCEQNLNHDAMYWYRQDPGQGLRLIYYSQIVNDFQKGDIAEGYSVSREKKESFPLTVTSAQKNPTAFYLCASSPSGRLGEQFFGPGTRLTVL.

As for this clone: The read is 3 residues too short to cover the CDR3 end, so that end is filled in from the germline J gene. V and J are TRBV7-2 and TRBJ2-7; maybe TRBD2 (6 bases). With 1 base removed from V and 2 bases from J, the gap between germline ends came to 12 bases. CDR1 is SGHTA and CDR2 is FQGNSA in the germline V gene. The CDR3 covers 15 residues. The CDR3 here is CASSLVVSGTYEQYF. CDR3 bases read: TGTGCCAGCAGCTTAGTTGTTAGCGGAACCTACGAG.

Comment on this clone: The CDR3 end lies 3 residues beyond the end of the read and is filled in from the germline J gene. The V call is TRBV7-7, the J call TRBJ2-5; 10 positions match TRBD2. There are 17 residues in the CDR3. V lost 1 base and J lost 2; bases outside the gene matches: 7. Germline-derived CDR1 and CDR2 are SSHAT and FNYEAQ (reference sequence). The part of the CDR3 DNA that was read is TGTGCCAGCAGCTTAGGAGTAGCGGGAGGAGGGCAAGAGACC. It codes for CASSLGVAGGGQET. The entire CDR3 protein is CASSLGVAGGGQETQYF. Based on the CDR3 plus reference TRBV7-7 and TRBJ2-5, the full variable domain is GAGVSQSPRYKVTKRGQDVTLRCDPISSHATLYWYQQALGQGPEFLTYFNYEAQPDKSGLPSDRFSAERPEGSISTLTIQRTEQRDSAMYRCASSLGVAGGGQETQYFGPGTRLLVL.

As to this clone: The read gets to within 3 residues of the CDR3 end, and the germline J gene fills in the rest. The V gene is TRBV5-4, the J gene TRBJ1-1, with 11 bases that match TRBD1. With 3 bases clipped from V and 2 bases from J, the junction kept 3 bases outside the gene matches. Germline assignment: CDR1 SGHNT and CDR2 YYREEE (reference sequence). The CDR3 is 15 amino acids. The CDR3 sequence is CASSSRTGGNTEAFF. Partial CDR3 DNA: TGTGCCAGCAGCTCAAGGACAGGGGGCAACACTGAA.

As to this clone: The read stops 3 residues short of the end of the CDR3; the missing end is completed from the germline J gene. The chain carries TRBV20-1 and TRBJ1-1, with D tentatively TRBD1 (5 bases). Trimming removed 4 bases from V and 6 bases from J, with 18 bases in between. This CDR3 spans 14 amino acids. Germline V gives CDR1 DFQATT, CDR2 SNEGSKA (reference sequence). The CDR3 is CSAKPGHPGPEAFF. The sequenced part of the CDR3 DNA is TGCAGTGCTAAGCCCGGACATCCTGGCCCTGAA.

A word on this clone: The CDR3 end falls 3 residues outside the read, so it is completed with the germline J gene. The genes are TRBV29-1 and TRBJ2-1; 11 bases fit TRBD1. CDR3 length equals 14 residues. CDR1 is SQVTM, CDR2 ANQGSEA, per germline. V shed 7 bases and J 3 bases; nucleotides not matched to a gene: 5. CDR3 residues: CSAGQGAVYNEQFF. The part of the CDR3 DNA that was read is TGCAGCGCCGGACAGGGGGCGGTCTACAATGAG.

Regarding this clone: From the germline J gene comes the end of the CDR3, since the read stops 3 residues before it. This chain links TRBV19 with TRBJ1-1; no clear D. Trimming shortened V by 4 bases and J by 7 bases, and 7 bases separated the two germline ends. The CDR3 runs 11 residues. CDR1 is LNHDA and CDR2 is SQIVND in the germline V gene (reference sequence). The sequenced CDR3 bases are TGTGCCAGTAGTACCGCGGGTGAA. Translation: CASSTAGE. The whole CDR3 reads CASSTAGEAFF. The full variable domain, its missing parts supplied by reference TRBV19 and TRBJ1-1, is DGGITQSPKYLFRKEGQNVTLSCEQNLNHDAMYWYRQDPGQGLRLIYYSQIVNDFQKGDIAEGYSVSREKKESFPLTVTSAQKNPTAFYLCASSTAGEAFFGQGTRLTVV.

With regard to this clone: Sequencing ends 3 residues short of the CDR3 end; the germline J gene provides the rest. The V and J genes are TRBV7-2 and TRBJ2-1, with TRBD2 matching 10 bases. The germline V gene encodes CDR1 SGHTA and CDR2 FQGNSA. This CDR3 is 15 amino acids long. V lost 2 bases to trimming and J lost 7 bases; unmatched junction nucleotides: 5. The CDR3 region is CASSLSSGSENEQFF. Incomplete CDR3 DNA: TGTGCCAGCAGCTTATCTAGCGGGAGTGAAAATGAG.